The 10 T cell receptor beta chains in this list originate from one sample, sequenced in a study of human T cells and chemical hapten exposure. Via MiXCR, TCRdb re-called the RACE reads, giving one row per CDR3 protein. The top ten clones hold around a quarter of a sample with 34,000 or so distinct CDR3 sequences, around 10% of them seen once. Time point described: pre-sensitization, week 0. Treatment: therapeutic diphenylcyclopropenone sensitization with weekly scalp DPC. Total RNA extraction was carried out from unfractionated whole blood. The specimen comprised whole blood, sampled in connection with sensitization to the hapten diphenylcyclopropenone (DPC). The origin of the receptors is a man in his fifties with alopecia areata. Some clones in this sample may be carry-over from other donors' samples.

This clonotype came up a few times. V is TRBV20-1 and J is TRBJ2-1, with 13 bases that match TRBD2. The CDR3 length is 15 residues. Trimming removed 1 base from V and 8 bases from J; junction bases left unmatched: 5. The germline gives CDR1 DFQATT, CDR2 SNEGSKA (reference sequence). CDR3 protein: CSARGGLAGVDEQFF. DNA of the CDR3: TGCAGTGCTAGAGGCGGACTAGCGGGAGTAGATGAGCAGTTCTTC.

The chain joins TRBV19 to TRBJ2-7; 9 bases are shared with TRBD1. Germline V gives CDR1 LNHDA, CDR2 SQIVND (reference sequence). The CDR3 totals 15 residues. V was pared by 7 bases and J by 0 bases, with 7 bases of the junction left unmatched. In DNA, the CDR3 is TGTGCCAGTACCAGGACAGGGGACAACTCCTACGAGCAGTACTTC. Amino acid sequence: CASTRTGDNSYEQYF.

This chain joins TRBV27 and TRBJ2-7; 9 bases agree with TRBD1. Germline CDR1 is MNHEY and CDR2 is SMNVEV (reference sequence). The J segment lost 3 bases and the V segment lost 6 bases, leaving 3 bases of the junction unmatched. The CDR3 has 13 residues. CDR3 bases: TGTGCCAGCAGACAGGGGGCATTCTACGAGCAGTACTTC. It translates to CASRQGAFYEQYF.

The gene calls are TRBV6-5 and TRBJ1-2; D remains unclear. Trimming pared 2 bases from V and 8 bases from J, leaving 18 bases between. There are 15 residues in the CDR3. Germline CDR1 and CDR2: MNHEY and SVGAGI. In DNA, the CDR3 is TGTGCCAGCAGTTACGGTGGCAGGTCAACTCAAGGCTACACCTTC. Its translation is CASSYGGRSTQGYTF.

This clonotype was picked up many times. This chain uses TRBV29-1 with TRBJ1-1, with TRBD1 matching 7 bases. There are 11 residues in the CDR3. After removal of 6 bases from V and 7 bases from J, the junction contained 5 bases not matched to a gene. Germline V CDR1 and CDR2: SQVTM, ANQGSEA. The CDR3 region is CSVSGTDEAFF. CDR3 DNA sequence: TGCAGCGTCTCCGGGACAGATGAAGCTTTCTTT.

This clonotype has ten or more counts. This sequence joins TRBV20-1 and TRBJ1-5, with D perhaps matching TRBD1 (5 bases). V was pared by 3 bases and J by 1 base, with 13 bases between. CDR3 length: 15 residues. The germline V gene has CDR1 DFQATT and CDR2 SNEGSKA (reference sequence). CDR3: CSASIAGLSNQPQHF. Written as DNA, the CDR3 is TGCAGTGCTAGCATTGCAGGGTTAAGCAATCAGCCCCAGCATTTT.

At least ten counts were recorded for this clonotype. V and J are TRBV3-1 and TRBJ2-5; 8 bases fit TRBD2. The junction had 3 bases not matched to a gene; V was cut back by 0 bases and J by 12 bases. The CDR3 is 12 amino acids. CDR1 and CDR2 (germline): LGHDT, YNNKEL (reference sequence). The CDR3 coding sequence is TGTGCCAGCAGCCAAGATCCGGGACTAGAGTACTTC. It is translated as CASSQDPGLEYF.

This clonotype was counted many times. The chain combines TRBV7-9 with TRBJ1-1; D gene uncertain. Trimming left V 0 bases short and J 6 bases short, with 11 bases between. This CDR3 contains 14 residues. Germline lookup yields CDR1 SEHNR and CDR2 FQNEAQ (reference sequence). CDR3 DNA: TGTGCCAGCAGCTTAGCTCTGGGTACCGCTGAAGCTTTCTTT. Translating it yields CASSLALGTAEAFF.

This clonotype appeared many times. This sequence joins TRBV7-6 and TRBJ1-1, with 9 bases aligning to TRBD1. The CDR3 has 15 residues. V lost 1 base, J lost 1 base, and 1 base stayed unmatched. Germline values: CDR1 SGHVS, CDR2 FNYEAQ. This chain's CDR3 is CASSLVQGANTEAFF. In nucleotides, the CDR3 is TGTGCCAGCAGCTTAGTACAGGGGGCGAACACTGAAGCTTTCTTT.

This clonotype has at least ten counts. The chain has TRBV30 and TRBJ2-7; 8 bases agree with TRBD2. Germline CDR1 reads GTSNPN; CDR2 reads SVGIG (reference sequence). Germline trimming cut 4 bases from V and 3 bases from J; bases unmatched to any gene: 8. CDR3 size: 14 residues. This chain's CDR3 is CAWNSGTRGYEQYF. The CDR3 DNA reads as TGTGCCTGGAATTCTGGGACTAGGGGCTACGAGCAGTACTTC.